These T cell receptor beta chains were read from a single sample in a study of shared clonotypes between healthy human individuals. TCRdb's copy holds only in-frame clones and misses some; the assay was immunoSEQ multiplex PCR. The sample holds 2 million to 2.5 million clones, about 94% seen once. Sample: naive CD4+ T cells sorted from blood. The origin of the receptors is a young man in good health. CDR3s include the opening cysteine and the closing phenylalanine or tryptophan. A D gene is named only where the DNA matches it firmly. Size is stated for part of the rows, as once, few or many counts, or as a class when the clone is expanded.

clone_size	j_call	d_call	v_call	cdr3_nt	cdr3_aa
.	TRBJ1-5	.	TRBV7-3	TGTGCCAGCAGCCCTCCAGGGAAGAATCAGCCCCAGCATTTT	CASSPPGKNQPQHF
.	TRBJ2-1	TRBD2	TRBV28	TGTGCCAGCAGTTCGCCGGGACTAGCGGGGGGAGAGCAGTTCTTC	CASSSPGLAGGEQFF
.	TRBJ2-7	.	TRBV29-1	TGCAGCGTTCGGCAGAGCTACGAGCAGTACTTC	CSVRQSYEQYF
.	TRBJ2-1	.	TRBV19	TGTGCCAGTAGTAAACTTAGCGGACCAGCAATCTTC	CASSKLSGPAIF
once	TRBJ1-5	TRBD1	TRBV5-6	TGTGCCAGCAGCTTGACCGGGACAGAGTATCAGCCCCAGCATTTT	CASSLTGTEYQPQHF
.	TRBJ1-5	.	TRBV7-6	TGTGCCAGCAGCTTAGCCGCCGGGGGGGCAAATCAGCCCCAGCATTTT	CASSLAAGGANQPQHF
once	TRBJ2-7	.	TRBV4-1	TGCGCCAGCAGCCAAGCGACCGGGCCTACGGCCTACGAGCAGTACTTC	CASSQATGPTAYEQYF
once	TRBJ1-2	.	TRBV5-1	TGCGCCAGCAGCTTGGGCGGCGGAGCCTCCTATGGCTACACCTTC	CASSLGGGASYGYTF
.	TRBJ2-7	TRBD1	TRBV6-1	TGTGCCAGCAGTGGGAAGACAGGGCTGGGCTACGAGCAGTACTTC	CASSGKTGLGYEQYF
.	TRBJ2-3	.	TRBV2	TGTGCCAGCAAAACCGAACTCACAGATACGCAGTATTTT	CASKTELTDTQYF
.	TRBJ1-1	.	TRBV6-1	TGTGCCAGCAGCCCGACAGGGAACACTGAAGCTTTCTTT	CASSPTGNTEAFF